This T cell receptor (beta chain) is drawn from a study of blood T cells in healthy people across ages. The CDR3 totals 13 residues. Germline V gives CDR1 MNHNS, CDR2 SASEGT. Trimming took 2 bases from V and 6 from J; bases not matched to a gene: 2. Study observations and caveats: Among long-lived donors, naive CD4+ cells were more numerous and diversity higher than in aged donors.

To note about this clonotype: Its antigen is unknown.

With a J-beta primer mix and a sample-barcoded 5' primer, a second PCR ran about 7 to 12 cycles. TCRdb used MiXCR to reprocess the 5' RACE reads, holding one entry per CDR3 protein. This repertoire shows around 1,500,000 distinct CDR3 sequences, roughly 40% found once; its top ten account for around 8%. Each donor had 8 to 10 milliliters of peripheral blood drawn. Total RNA, at least 5 micrograms per sample, was extracted from PBMCs. The sequence derives from a woman aged 18-29 years in good health. What was sequenced was blood. V gene TRBV6-1 combines with J gene TRBJ2-3; 7 nucleotides align to TRBD1. The CDR3 here is CASSERRGDTQYF. CDR3 DNA: TGTGCCAGCAGTGAACGCAGGGGGGATACGCAGTATTTT.